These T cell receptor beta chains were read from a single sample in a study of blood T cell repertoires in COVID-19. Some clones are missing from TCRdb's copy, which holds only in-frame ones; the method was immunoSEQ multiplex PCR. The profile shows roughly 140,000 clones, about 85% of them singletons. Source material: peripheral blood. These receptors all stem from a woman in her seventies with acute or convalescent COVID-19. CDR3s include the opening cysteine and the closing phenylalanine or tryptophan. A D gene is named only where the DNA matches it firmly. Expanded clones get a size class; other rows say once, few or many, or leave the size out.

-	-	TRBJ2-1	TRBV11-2	TGTGCCAGCAGCCCTCCGTCAACATACAATGAGCAGTTCTTC	CASSPPSTYNEQFF
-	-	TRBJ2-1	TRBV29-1	TGCAGCGCAGCCCGGGTGAGCTCCTACAATGAGCAGTTCTTC	CSAARVSSYNEQFF
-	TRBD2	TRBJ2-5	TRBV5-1	TGCGCCAGCAGCTTGGGAAGCGGGGTCGCAGGGGAGACCCAGTACTTC	CASSLGSGVAGETQYF
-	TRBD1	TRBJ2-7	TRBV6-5	TGTGCCAGCAGACCCCCCGGGACAGCGAGCTACGAGCAGTACTTC	CASRPPGTASYEQYF
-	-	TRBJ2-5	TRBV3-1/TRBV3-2	TGTGCCAGCAGCCAAGAAGGTGGCGGGACCCACCTTGGGGGAGAGACCCAGTACTTC	CASSQEGGGTHLGGETQYF
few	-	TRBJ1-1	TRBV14	TGTGCCAGCAGCGGGTTTGTTGGTCGGGGCACTGAAGCTTTCTTT	CASSGFVGRGTEAFF
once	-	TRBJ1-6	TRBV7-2	TGTGCCAGCAGCCTTGATGGAGGGGCCTATAATTCACCCCTCCACTTT	CASSLDGGAYNSPLHF
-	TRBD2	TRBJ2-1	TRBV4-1	TGCGCCAGCAGCCAATTTGGTACTAGCGGGGCCTACAATGAGCAGTTCTTC	CASSQFGTSGAYNEQFF
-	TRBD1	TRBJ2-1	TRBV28	TGTGCCAGCAGGGGGTCAGGGGGCAAGGGCAATGAGCAGTTCTTC	CASRGSGGKGNEQFF
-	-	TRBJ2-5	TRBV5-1	TGCGCCAGCAGCCGGCAACTAGCAGGACAAGAGACCCAGTACTTC	CASSRQLAGQETQYF
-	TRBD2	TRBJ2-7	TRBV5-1	TGCGCCAGCAGCTTGGATAGCGGGGGGACCTCCTACGAGCAGTACTTC	CASSLDSGGTSYEQYF
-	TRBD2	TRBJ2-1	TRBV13	TGTGCCAGCAGCTCAACCACGGGGGGGACCTACAATGAGCAGTTCTTC	CASSSTTGGTYNEQFF
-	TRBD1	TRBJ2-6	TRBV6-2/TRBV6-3	TGTGCCAGCAGTCGACAGGGGGTTGGGGCCAACGTCCTGACTTTC	CASSRQGVGANVLTF
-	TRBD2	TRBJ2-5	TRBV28	TGTGCCAGCAGTTTATTTACTAGCGGGGGGCGGGCCCAGTACTTC	CASSLFTSGGRAQYF
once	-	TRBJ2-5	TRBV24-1	TGTGCCACCAGTGAACAAAAGAAACACCAAGAGACCCAGTACTTC	CATSEQKKHQETQYF
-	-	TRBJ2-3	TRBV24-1	TGTGCCACCCACCGGTCAGATACGCAGTATTTT	CATHRSDTQYF
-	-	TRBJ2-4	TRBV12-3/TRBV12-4	TGTGCCAGCAGTTTTGGCCTGAAAAACATTCAGTACTTC	CASSFGLKNIQYF
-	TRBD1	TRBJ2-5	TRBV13	TGTGCCAGCAGCTTGATCCTGAGACAGGGAGACGAGACCCAGTACTTC	CASSLILRQGDETQYF